The clone carrying this TCR beta chain was seen more than once but under ten times. The authors' processing: Amplification of reference gene primers provided the estimated nucleated cell counts. Sequencing was performed with immunoSEQ multiplex PCR; in TCRdb, only in-frame clones are kept and a portion is missing. V, J and clone size are taken as reported in that table, and D and trimming were inferred from the DNA itself. Found here are some 490,000 clones, 70% to 90% of them singletons; the top ten hold about 3.2%. CDR3 length: 14 residues. The J segment lost 6 bases and the V segment lost 3 bases, leaving 7 bases of the junction unmatched. From germline, CDR1 is GTSNPN and CDR2 SVGIG (reference sequence). The data stem from a study of blood T cell repertoires in COVID-19. Across the study: From the United States, Italy and Spain came samples of acute and convalescent COVID-19.

The J gene is TRBJ2-7, the V gene TRBV30; TRBD1 agrees at 11 bases. Sequences were obtained from peripheral blood. This clonotype was sampled from a human donor in a cohort sampled during active COVID-19. The CDR3 DNA sequence: TGTGCCTGGAGGAAAACCGGGACAGGGGGCGAGCAGTACTTC. Residues: CAWRKTGTGGEQYF.